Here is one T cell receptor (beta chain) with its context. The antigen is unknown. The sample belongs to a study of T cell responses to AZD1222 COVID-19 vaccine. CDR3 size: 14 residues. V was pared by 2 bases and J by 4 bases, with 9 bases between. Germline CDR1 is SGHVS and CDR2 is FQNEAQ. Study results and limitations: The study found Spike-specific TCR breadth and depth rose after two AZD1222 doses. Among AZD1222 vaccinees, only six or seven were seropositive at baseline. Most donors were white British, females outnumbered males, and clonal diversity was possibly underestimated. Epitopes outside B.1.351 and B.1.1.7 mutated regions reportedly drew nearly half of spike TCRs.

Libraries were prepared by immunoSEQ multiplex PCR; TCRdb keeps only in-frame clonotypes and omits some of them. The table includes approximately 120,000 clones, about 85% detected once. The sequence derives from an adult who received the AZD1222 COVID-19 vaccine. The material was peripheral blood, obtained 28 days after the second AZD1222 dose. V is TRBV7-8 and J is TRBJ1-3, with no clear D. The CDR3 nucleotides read TGTGCCAGCAGCTTAAGCGTTTCCGGAAACACCATATATTTT. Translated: CASSLSVSGNTIYF.